This TCR beta chain was identified during a study of blood T cell repertoires in COVID-19. Looking at the study overall: Specimens from acute and convalescent COVID-19 originated in the United States, Italy and Spain. Nucleic acid was either cDNA or gDNA, and it came from T cells, B-cell-depleted T cells, or PBMCs.

Profiled with immunoSEQ multiplex PCR; TCRdb holds only in-frame clones, not every one. The sample holds some 190,000 clones, 85% to 90% seen once. The CDR3 spans 16 residues. Germline CDR1 reads SGDLS; CDR2 reads YYNGEE. Trimming shortened V by 3 bases and J by 0 bases, and 13 bases separated the two germline ends. All enrollees were about 18 to 100 years old and from roughly 22 US areas. The clonotype originates from a woman aged 40 to 50 with acute COVID-19. The chain employs TRBV9 and TRBJ1-3, with D perhaps TRBD1 (5 bases). The sequencing sample was made of PBMCs or T cells enriched from blood (not recorded which). CDR3 in DNA: TGTGCCAGCAGCGCAGAAGGGGTTTCCTCTGGAAACACCATATATTTT. Residues: CASSAEGVSSGNTIYF.